This TCR beta chain was recovered during a study of blood T cell repertoires in COVID-19. Across the whole study: COVID-19 samples collected from the United States, Italy and Spain covered acute and convalescent phases.

Generated by immunoSEQ multiplex PCR, the TCRdb table keeps only in-frame clones and is missing some. The sample carries 100,000 or so clones, 85% recorded once. Trimming removed 4 bases at V and 0 bases at J, with 2 bases between. The CDR3 has 12 amino acids. Germline loops: CDR1 MNHEY, CDR2 SVGEGT. This clone appeared a few times. The sequence derives from a woman aged 70-85 years with active or convalescent COVID-19. Sample: peripheral blood. This chain joins TRBV6-2 or TRBV6-3 and TRBJ2-3; D not certain. For the CDR3, the DNA is TGTGCCAGCAGTTCTAGCACAGATACGCAGTATTTT. Amino acid sequence: CASSSSTDTQYF.